The 9 T cell receptor beta chains below were found in one sample sequenced in a study of immune evolution from preneoplasia to lung adenocarcinoma. Generated by immunoSEQ multiplex PCR, the TCRdb table keeps only in-frame clones and is missing some. The sample has over 30,000 clones, roughly 74% seen once. Material for sequencing was FFPE invasive lung adenocarcinoma tissue. All receptors derive from a person aged 55 to 75 with lung adenocarcinoma.

A few counts support this clone. The J gene is TRBJ2-7, the V gene TRBV6-5; TRBD1 is a possible D gene (6 bases). Trimming took off 5 bases at V and 4 bases at J, with 18 bases between the two ends. Germline CDR1 reads MNHEY; CDR2 reads SVGAGI. The CDR3 totals 15 residues. The CDR3 DNA follows: TGTGCCAGCAGTAAACACAGGGTGGAGAGTTACGAGCAGTACTTC. Protein: CASSKHRVESYEQYF.

V usage is TRBV6-5 and J usage is TRBJ1-2; D ambiguous. CDR3 length: 12 amino acids. V was shortened by 6 bases and J by 4 bases, with 9 bases between the two germline ends. Germline CDR1 is MNHEY and CDR2 is SVGAGI. The CDR3: CASSSDLYGYTF. The CDR3 DNA is TGTGCCAGCAGCAGCGACCTCTATGGCTACACCTTC.

This clone has a single count. The chain carries TRBV28 and TRBJ1-2; D is ambiguous. V gave up 2 bases and J gave up 8 bases, with 9 bases separating them. Germline V gene sequence: CDR1 MDHEN, CDR2 SYDVKM. There are 12 residues in the CDR3. The CDR3 here is CASSLGNGGYTF. The CDR3 DNA reads TGTGCCAGCAGTTTAGGGAACGGGGGCTACACCTTC.

This chain links TRBV28 with TRBJ2-7; 7 positions agree with TRBD2. V dropped 8 bases and J dropped 3; count of bases not matched to a gene: 13. CDR3 size: 15 residues. Germline values: CDR1 MDHEN, CDR2 SYDVKM. CDR3 DNA: TGTGCCAGCTCAGTTTTGGGGGGGACTTTCTACGAGCAGTACTTC. As protein: CASSVLGGTFYEQYF.

The chain couples TRBV9 to TRBJ1-4; maybe TRBD1 (6 bases). From germline, CDR1 is SGDLS and CDR2 YYNGEE. CDR3 length: 13 amino acids. Deletions cut 8 bases from V and 8 bases from J, with 16 bases between. For the CDR3, the DNA is TGTGCCAGAAAAGGGGGGACGGAAGAAAAACTGTTTTTT. Translation: CARKGGTEEKLFF.

The rearrangement links TRBV5-8 to TRBJ2-5; a possible D gene is TRBD2 (7 bases). The CDR3 is 15 residues long. Trimming removed 0 bases at V and 6 bases at J, with 15 bases between. Germline lookup yields CDR1 SGHTS and CDR2 YDEGEE. The CDR3 DNA follows: TGTGCCAGCAGCTTGGCACCGGGGGGCTGGAAGACCCAGTACTTC. This sequence encodes CASSLAPGGWKTQYF.

The chain has TRBV6-5 and TRBJ1-2, with 9 bases that match TRBD1. The trim removed 2 bases at V and 8 bases at J, leaving 9 bases unmatched. The CDR3 covers 15 residues. Looked up from germline, CDR1 is MNHEY and CDR2 is SVGAGI. The CDR3, as DNA: TGTGCCAGCAGTTACAAGGGACAGGGAGTGAACGGCTACACCTTC. Its protein is CASSYKGQGVNGYTF.

This rearrangement joins TRBV5-1 to TRBJ1-4; tentative D call: TRBD1 (5 bases). The germline V gene has CDR1 SGHRS and CDR2 YFSETQ. V was clipped by 6 bases and J by 3 bases, with 15 bases between them. This CDR3 is 15 amino acids long. This CDR3 is CASNEGAWSNEKLFF. For the CDR3, the DNA is TGCGCCAGCAATGAAGGGGCCTGGTCTAATGAAAAACTGTTTTTT.

The CDR3 nucleotides are TGTGCCAGCAGTGGGGTTGGTGAAAAACTGTTTTTT. Protein product: CASSGVGEKLFF. The J gene is TRBJ1-4, the V gene TRBV2, with D unclear. V lost 4 bases and J 7 bases, leaving 7 bases between the germline ends. CDR3 size: 12 residues. Germline values: CDR1 SNHLY, CDR2 FYNNEI.